This is a list of T cell receptor beta chains from one sample in a study of shared clonotypes between healthy human individuals. Using immunoSEQ multiplex PCR, the repertoire was profiled, and TCRdb retains in-frame clones only, with some absent. The table includes roughly 2,000,000 clones, over 85% detected once. Sequences were obtained from naive CD8+ T cells sorted from blood. These receptor sequences come from a man younger than 30 in good health. Both conserved end residues are part of each CDR3.

len	v_gene	j_gene	CDR3aa
20	TRBV2	TRBJ1-5	CASSEAKDRGFPYSNQPQHF
12	TRBV27	TRBJ1-6	CASSLTGSPLHF
16	TRBV4-3	TRBJ2-7	CASGPGLAGGPYEQYF
15	TRBV6-1	TRBJ1-4	CASSRSGYENEKLFF
14	TRBV4-3	TRBJ2-3	CASSPTGGTDTQYF
14	TRBV7-8	TRBJ2-7	CASSLEMGSYEQYF
15	TRBV7-8	TRBJ2-7	CASSVEPGQGYEQYF
13	TRBV10-3	TRBJ2-7	CAISGGTGLVLYF
12	TRBV5-4	TRBJ2-2	CASRSGTGELFF
17	TRBV5-4	TRBJ2-3	CASSLVILAGGKDTQYF
15	TRBV5-1	TRBJ2-5	CASSEQGGYQETQYF
12	TRBV27	TRBJ2-2	CASSFIAQELFF
13	TRBV6-1	TRBJ1-2	CASSEYPVYGYTF
15	TRBV9	TRBJ2-2	CASSVETGGTGELFF
14	TRBV6-1	TRBJ2-7	CASSEVVVVDEQYF
16	TRBV9	TRBJ2-3	CASSAGTSGLTDTQYF
15	TRBV29-1	TRBJ2-2	CSVGSLAGATGELFF
14	TRBV5-4	TRBJ2-7	CASSFHSDPYEQYF
18	TRBV28	TRBJ1-6	CASSSLPPGYEGDSPLHF
14	TRBV4-3	TRBJ2-2	CASSQGLNTGELFF
16	TRBV27	TRBJ2-7	CASSLGPGQGVGEQYF
13	TRBV6-1	TRBJ2-7	CASSEFSSYEQYF
12	TRBV28	TRBJ1-1	CASSAALGEAFF